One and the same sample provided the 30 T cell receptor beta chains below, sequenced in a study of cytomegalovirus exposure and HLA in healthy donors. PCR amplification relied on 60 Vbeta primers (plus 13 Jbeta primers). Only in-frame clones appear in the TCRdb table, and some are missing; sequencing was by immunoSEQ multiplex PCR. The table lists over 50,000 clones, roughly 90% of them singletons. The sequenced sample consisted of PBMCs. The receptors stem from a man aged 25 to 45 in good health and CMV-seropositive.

CDR3 coding DNA: TGTGCCAGCAGCTTTGGACTAGCGGGAGGAAGGAGGGGAAGAAATGAGCAGTTCTTC. This codes for CASSFGLAGGRRGRNEQFF. V gene TRBV7-9 combines with J gene TRBJ2-1, with 14 bases identical to TRBD2. V lost 3 bases, J lost 7 bases, and 14 bases stayed unmatched. CDR3 length equals 19 residues. Germline V gives CDR1 SEHNR, CDR2 FQNEAQ (reference sequence).

Here the CDR3 DNA reads TGTGCAAGTCGCTTAGGGGTGGGGACAGACTACGAGCAGTACTTC. Translated, it gives CASRLGVGTDYEQYF. J is TRBJ2-7 and V is TRBV12-2; the table's TRBD1 call for D was not verified on the DNA. TRBV12-2 is a listed pseudogene. There are 15 residues in the CDR3.

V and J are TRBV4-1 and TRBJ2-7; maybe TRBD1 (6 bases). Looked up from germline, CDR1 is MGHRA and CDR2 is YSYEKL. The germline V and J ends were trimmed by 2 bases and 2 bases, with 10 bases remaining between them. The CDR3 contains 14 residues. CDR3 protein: CASSQPGVAYEQYF. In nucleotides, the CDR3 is TGCGCCAGCAGCCAACCAGGGGTAGCCTACGAGCAGTACTTC.

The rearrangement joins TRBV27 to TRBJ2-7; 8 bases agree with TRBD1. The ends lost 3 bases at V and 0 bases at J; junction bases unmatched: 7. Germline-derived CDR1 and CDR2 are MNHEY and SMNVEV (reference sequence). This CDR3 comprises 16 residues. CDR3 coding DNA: TGTGCCAGCAGTTTTGATGGAGGGACAGGCTCCTACGAGCAGTACTTC. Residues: CASSFDGGTGSYEQYF.

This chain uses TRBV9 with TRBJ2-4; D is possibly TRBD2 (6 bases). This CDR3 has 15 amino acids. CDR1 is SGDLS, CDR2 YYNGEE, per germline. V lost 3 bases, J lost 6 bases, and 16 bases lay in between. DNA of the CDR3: TGTGCCAGCAGCGCCTCGGAGGGGAGGATAAACATTCAGTACTTC. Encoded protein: CASSASEGRINIQYF.

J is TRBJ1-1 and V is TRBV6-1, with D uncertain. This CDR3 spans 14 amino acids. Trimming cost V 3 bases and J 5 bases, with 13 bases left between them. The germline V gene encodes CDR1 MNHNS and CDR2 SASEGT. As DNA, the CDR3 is TGTGCCAGCAGTGATCAGGCGGGCGGGACTGAAGCTTTCTTT. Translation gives CASSDQAGGTEAFF.

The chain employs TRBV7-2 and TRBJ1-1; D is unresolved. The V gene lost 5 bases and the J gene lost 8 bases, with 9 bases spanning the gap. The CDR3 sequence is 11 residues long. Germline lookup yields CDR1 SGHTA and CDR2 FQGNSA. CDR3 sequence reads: CASSLELEAFF. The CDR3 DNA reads TGTGCCAGCAGCCTAGAGCTGGAAGCTTTCTTT. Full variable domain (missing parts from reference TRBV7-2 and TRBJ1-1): GAGVSQSPSNKVTEKGKDVELRCDPISGHTALYWYRQSLGQGLEFLIYFQGNSAPDKSGLPSDRFSAERTGGSVSTLTIQRTQQEDSAVYLCASSLELEAFFGQGTRLTVV.

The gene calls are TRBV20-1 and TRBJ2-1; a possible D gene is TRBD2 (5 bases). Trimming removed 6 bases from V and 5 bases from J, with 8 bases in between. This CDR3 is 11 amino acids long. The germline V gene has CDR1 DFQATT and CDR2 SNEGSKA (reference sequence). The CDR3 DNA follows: TGCAGTGCAGGACTCCACAATGAGCAGTTCTTC. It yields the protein CSAGLHNEQFF.

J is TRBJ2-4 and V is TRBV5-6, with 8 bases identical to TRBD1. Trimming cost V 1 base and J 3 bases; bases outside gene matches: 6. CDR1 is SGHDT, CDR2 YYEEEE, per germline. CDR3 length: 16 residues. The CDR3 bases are TGTGCCAGCAGCTTGCAGACAGGGGTAGGCAAAAACATTCAGTACTTC. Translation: CASSLQTGVGKNIQYF.

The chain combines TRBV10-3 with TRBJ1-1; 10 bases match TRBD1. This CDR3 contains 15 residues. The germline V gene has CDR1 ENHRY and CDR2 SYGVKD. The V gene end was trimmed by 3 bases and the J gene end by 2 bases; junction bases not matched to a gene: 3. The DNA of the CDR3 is TGTGCCATCAGTGATAGGGACAGGGGTAACACTGAAGCTTTCTTT. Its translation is CAISDRDRGNTEAFF.

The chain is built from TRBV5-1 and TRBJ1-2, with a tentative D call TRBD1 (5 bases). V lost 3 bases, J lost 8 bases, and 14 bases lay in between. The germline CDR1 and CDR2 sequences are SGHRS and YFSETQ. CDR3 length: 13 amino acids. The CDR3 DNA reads TGCGCCAGCAGCTGGGGGGACGAGGCGGGCTACACCTTC. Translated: CASSWGDEAGYTF.

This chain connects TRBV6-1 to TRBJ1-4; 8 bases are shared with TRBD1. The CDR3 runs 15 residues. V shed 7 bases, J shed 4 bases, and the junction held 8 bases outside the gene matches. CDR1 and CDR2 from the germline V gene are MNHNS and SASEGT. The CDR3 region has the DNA TGTGCCAGCACCGGGACAGGAGGAGGTAATGAAAAACTGTTTTTT. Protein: CASTGTGGGNEKLFF.

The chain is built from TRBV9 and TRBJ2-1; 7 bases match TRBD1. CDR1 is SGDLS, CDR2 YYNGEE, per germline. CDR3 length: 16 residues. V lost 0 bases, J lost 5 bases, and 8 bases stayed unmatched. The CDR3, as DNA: TGTGCCAGCAGCGTAGCACCACAGGGGTATGACAATGAGCAGTTCTTC. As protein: CASSVAPQGYDNEQFF. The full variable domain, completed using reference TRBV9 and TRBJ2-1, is DSGVTQTPKHLITATGQRVTLRCSPRSGDLSVYWYQQSLDQGLQFLIQYYNGEERAKGNILERFSAQQFPDLHSELNLSSLELGDSALYFCASSVAPQGYDNEQFFGPGTRLTVL.

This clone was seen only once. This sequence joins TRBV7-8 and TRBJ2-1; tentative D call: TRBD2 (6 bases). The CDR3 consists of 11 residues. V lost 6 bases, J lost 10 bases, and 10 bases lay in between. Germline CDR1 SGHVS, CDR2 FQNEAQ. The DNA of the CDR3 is TGTGCCAGCAGACTGAGCGGGGAGCAGTTCTTC. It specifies CASRLSGEQFF.

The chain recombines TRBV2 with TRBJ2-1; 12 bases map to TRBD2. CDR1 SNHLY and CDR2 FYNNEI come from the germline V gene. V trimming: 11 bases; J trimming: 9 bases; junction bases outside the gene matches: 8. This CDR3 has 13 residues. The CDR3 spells CAGRTSGISEQFF. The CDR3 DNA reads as TGTGCCGGTCGGACTAGCGGGATTAGTGAGCAGTTCTTC.

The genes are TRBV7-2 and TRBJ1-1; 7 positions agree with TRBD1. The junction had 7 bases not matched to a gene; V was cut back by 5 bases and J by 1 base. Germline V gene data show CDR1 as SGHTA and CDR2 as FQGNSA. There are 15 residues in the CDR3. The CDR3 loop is CASSPETGTNTEAFF. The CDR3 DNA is TGTGCCAGCAGCCCGGAGACAGGGACGAACACTGAAGCTTTCTTT. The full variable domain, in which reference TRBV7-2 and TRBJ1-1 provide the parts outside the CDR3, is GAGVSQSPSNKVTEKGKDVELRCDPISGHTALYWYRQSLGQGLEFLIYFQGNSAPDKSGLPSDRFSAERTGGSVSTLTIQRTQQEDSAVYLCASSPETGTNTEAFFGQGTRLTVV.

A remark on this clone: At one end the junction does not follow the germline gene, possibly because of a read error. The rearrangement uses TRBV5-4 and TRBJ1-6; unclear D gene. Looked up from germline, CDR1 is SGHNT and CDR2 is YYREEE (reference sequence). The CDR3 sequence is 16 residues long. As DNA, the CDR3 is TGTGCCACCAGCTTGGATAATCTTGGAGTAAATTCACCCCTCCACTTT. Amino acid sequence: CATSLDNLGVNSPLHF. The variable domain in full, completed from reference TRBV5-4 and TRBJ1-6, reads ETGVTQSPTHLIKTRGQQVTLRCSSQSGHNTVSWYQQALGQGPQFIFQYYREEENGRGNFPPRFSGLQFPNYSSELNVNALELDDSALYLCATSLDNLGVNSPLHFGNGTRLTVT.

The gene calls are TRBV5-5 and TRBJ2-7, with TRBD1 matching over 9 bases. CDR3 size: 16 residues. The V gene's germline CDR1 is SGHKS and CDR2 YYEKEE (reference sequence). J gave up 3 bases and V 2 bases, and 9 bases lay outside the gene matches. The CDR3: CASSFTGTGKIYEQYF. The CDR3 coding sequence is TGTGCCAGCAGCTTTACCGGGACAGGGAAAATCTACGAGCAGTACTTC.

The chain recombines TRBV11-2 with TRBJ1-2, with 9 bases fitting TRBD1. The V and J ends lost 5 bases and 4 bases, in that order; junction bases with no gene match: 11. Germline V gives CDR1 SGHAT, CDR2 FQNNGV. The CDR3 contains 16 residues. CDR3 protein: CASSPRTGEYFYGYTF. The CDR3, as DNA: TGTGCCAGCAGCCCCCGGACAGGGGAGTACTTCTATGGCTACACCTTC. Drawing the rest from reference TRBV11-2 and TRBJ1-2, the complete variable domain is EAGVAQSPRYKIIEKRQSVAFWCNPISGHATLYWYQQILGQGPKLLIQFQNNGVVDDSQLPKDRFSAERLKGVDSTLKIQPAKLEDSAVYLCASSPRTGEYFYGYTFGSGTRLTVV.

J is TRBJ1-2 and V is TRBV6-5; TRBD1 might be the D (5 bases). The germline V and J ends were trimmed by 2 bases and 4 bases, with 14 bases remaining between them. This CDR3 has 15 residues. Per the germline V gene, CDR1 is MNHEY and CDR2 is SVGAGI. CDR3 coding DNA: TGTGCCAGCAGTTACACAACAGGTCCCCTCTATGGCTACACCTTC. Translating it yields CASSYTTGPLYGYTF.

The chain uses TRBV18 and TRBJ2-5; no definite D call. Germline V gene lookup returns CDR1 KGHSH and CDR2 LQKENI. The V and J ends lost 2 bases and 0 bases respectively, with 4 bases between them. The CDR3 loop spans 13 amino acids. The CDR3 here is CASSPTYQETQYF. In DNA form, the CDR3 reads TGTGCCAGCTCACCAACTTACCAAGAGACCCAGTACTTC.

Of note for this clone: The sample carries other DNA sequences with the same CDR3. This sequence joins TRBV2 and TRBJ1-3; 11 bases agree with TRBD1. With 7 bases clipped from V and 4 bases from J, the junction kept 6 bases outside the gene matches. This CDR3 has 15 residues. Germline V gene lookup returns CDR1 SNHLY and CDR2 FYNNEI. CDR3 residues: CASISDRGHGNTIYF. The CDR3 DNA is TGTGCCAGCATCTCGGACAGGGGGCACGGAAACACCATATATTTT.

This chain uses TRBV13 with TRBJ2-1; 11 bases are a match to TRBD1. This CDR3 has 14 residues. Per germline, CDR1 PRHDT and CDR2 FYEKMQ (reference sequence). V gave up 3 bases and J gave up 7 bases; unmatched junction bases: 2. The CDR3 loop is CASSFGTGGNEQFF. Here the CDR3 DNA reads TGTGCCAGCAGCTTCGGGACAGGGGGGAATGAGCAGTTCTTC.

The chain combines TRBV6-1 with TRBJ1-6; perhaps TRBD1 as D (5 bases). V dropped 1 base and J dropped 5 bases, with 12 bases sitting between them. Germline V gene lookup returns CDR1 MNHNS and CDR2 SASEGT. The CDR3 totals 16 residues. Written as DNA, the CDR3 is TGTGCCAGCAGTGAAGGGGCGGGACCGGATAATTCACCCCTCCACTTT. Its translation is CASSEGAGPDNSPLHF.

The CDR3: CAWNGQGGGYTF. The CDR3 nucleotides read TGTGCCTGGAATGGACAGGGGGGGGGCTACACCTTC. The V call is TRBV30, the J call TRBJ1-2, with 10 bases identical to TRBD1. Germline V gene lookup returns CDR1 GTSNPN and CDR2 SVGIG (reference sequence). The V and J ends lost 4 bases and 8 bases, in that order; junction bases with no gene match: 4. This CDR3 comprises 12 residues.

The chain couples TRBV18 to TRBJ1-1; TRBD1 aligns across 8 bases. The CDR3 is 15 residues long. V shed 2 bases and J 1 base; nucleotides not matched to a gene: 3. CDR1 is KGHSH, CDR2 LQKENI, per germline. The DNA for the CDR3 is TGTGCCAGCTCACCATTCGGGACAGGGAACACTGAAGCTTTCTTT. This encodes CASSPFGTGNTEAFF.

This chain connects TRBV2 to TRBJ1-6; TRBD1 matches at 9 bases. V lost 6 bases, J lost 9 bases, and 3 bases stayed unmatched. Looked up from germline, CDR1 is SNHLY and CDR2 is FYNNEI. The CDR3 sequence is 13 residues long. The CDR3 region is CASSGDRASPLHF. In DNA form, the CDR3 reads TGTGCCAGCAGCGGGGACAGGGCTTCACCCCTCCACTTT. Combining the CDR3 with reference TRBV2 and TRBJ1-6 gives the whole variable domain EPEVTQTPSHQVTQMGQEVILRCVPISNHLYFYWYRQILGQKVEFLVSFYNNEISEKSEIFDDQFSVERPDGSNFTLKIRSTKLEDSAMYFCASSGDRASPLHFGNGTRLTVT.

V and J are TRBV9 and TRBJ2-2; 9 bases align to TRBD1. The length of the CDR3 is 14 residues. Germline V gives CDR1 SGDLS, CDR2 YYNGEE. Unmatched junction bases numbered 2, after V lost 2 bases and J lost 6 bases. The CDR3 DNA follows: TGTGCCAGCAGCGTGGGGACAGGGTCCGGGGAGCTGTTTTTT. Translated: CASSVGTGSGELFF. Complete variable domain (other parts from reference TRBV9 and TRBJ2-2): DSGVTQTPKHLITATGQRVTLRCSPRSGDLSVYWYQQSLDQGLQFLIQYYNGEERAKGNILERFSAQQFPDLHSELNLSSLELGDSALYFCASSVGTGSGELFFGEGSRLTVL.

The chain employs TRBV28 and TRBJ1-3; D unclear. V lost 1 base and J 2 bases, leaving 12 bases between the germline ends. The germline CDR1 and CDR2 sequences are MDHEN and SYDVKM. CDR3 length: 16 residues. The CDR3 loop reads CASSLFPGSTGNTIYF. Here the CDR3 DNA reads TGTGCCAGCAGTTTATTCCCGGGATCCACTGGAAACACCATATATTTT. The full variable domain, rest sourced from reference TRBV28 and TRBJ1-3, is DVKVTQSSRYLVKRTGEKVFLECVQDMDHENMFWYRQDPGLGLRLIYFSYDVKMKEKGDIPEGYSVSREKKERFSLILESASTNQTSMYLCASSLFPGSTGNTIYFGEGSWLTVV.

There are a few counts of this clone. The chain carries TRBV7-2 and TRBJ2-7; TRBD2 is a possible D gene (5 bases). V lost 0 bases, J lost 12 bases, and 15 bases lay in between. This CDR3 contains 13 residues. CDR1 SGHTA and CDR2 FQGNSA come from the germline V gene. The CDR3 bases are TGTGCCAGCAGCTTAGCGGCCCGGATGGAGGCGTACTTC. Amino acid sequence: CASSLAARMEAYF.